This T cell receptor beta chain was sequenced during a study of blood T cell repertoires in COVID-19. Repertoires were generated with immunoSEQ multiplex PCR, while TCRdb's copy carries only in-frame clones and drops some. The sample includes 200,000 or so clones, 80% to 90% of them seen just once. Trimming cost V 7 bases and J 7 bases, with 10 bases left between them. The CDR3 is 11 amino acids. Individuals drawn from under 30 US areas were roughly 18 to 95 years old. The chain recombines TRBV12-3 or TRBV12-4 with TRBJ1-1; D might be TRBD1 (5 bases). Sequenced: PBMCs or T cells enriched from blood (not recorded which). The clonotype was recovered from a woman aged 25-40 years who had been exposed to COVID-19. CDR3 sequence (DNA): TGTGCCAGCACCCGGGGGGGTGAAGCTTTCTTT. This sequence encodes CASTRGGEAFF.